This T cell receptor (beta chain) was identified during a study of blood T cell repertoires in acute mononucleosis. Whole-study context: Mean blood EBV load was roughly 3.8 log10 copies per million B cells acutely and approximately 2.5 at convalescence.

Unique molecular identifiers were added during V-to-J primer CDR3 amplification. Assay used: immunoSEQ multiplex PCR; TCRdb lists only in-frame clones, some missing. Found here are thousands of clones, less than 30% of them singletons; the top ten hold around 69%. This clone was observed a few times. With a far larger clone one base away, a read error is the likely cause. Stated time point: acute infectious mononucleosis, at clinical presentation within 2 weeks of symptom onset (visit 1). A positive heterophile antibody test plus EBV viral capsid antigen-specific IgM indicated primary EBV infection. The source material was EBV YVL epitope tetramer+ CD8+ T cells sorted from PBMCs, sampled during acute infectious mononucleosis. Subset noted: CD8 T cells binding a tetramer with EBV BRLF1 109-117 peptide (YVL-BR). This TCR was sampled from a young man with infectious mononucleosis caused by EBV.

CDR3 in amino acids: CASSPDAYVSYEQYF. The CDR3, as DNA: TGTGCCAGCAGCCCAGATGCTTATGTCTCCTACGAGCAGTACTTC. The chain has TRBV11-2 and TRBJ2-7; unclear D gene. This CDR3 is 15 amino acids long. Germline loops: CDR1 SGHAT, CDR2 FQNNGV. V was clipped by 5 bases and J by 0 bases, with 14 bases between them.